Sequencing of this T cell receptor (beta chain) was carried out in a study of blood T cell repertoires in COVID-19 (dated by TCRdb to 2019 to 2021). A note on the overall study: Samples covering the acute and convalescent phases of COVID-19 were provided by collaborators in the United States, Italy and Spain. The dataset comprised deeply sampled blood TCRbeta repertoires from subjects exposed to, actively infected with, or recovered from COVID-19. The sample metadata nearly always contained a de-identified subject ID, COVID-19 status, age in years and sex. The repertoires were released in a freely available public database meant as a resource for research on the immune response to SARS-CoV-2. The material from the prospective study consisted of cDNA or gDNA derived from T cells, B-cell-depleted T cells, or PBMCs. Where HLA class I and class II types were available, the types were taken from metadata supplied by the sample provider, not from assay-based typing. Samples were obtained from the ongoing ImmuneRACE study (first 160 participants) and from over 1,000 subjects provided by 6 global collaborators.

The count of this clone is one. Its target antigen remains unknown. No base quality information exists; no much larger clone differs at one position. The research as a whole found: Clinical and demographic metadata were provided uncurated, with the amount varying by source and participant.

TCRbeta CDR3 regions were amplified from genomic DNA by means of the immunoSEQ Assay, a bias-controlled multiplex PCR. As for the original processing: Within the assay, amplification of reference gene primers was used to estimate how many nucleated cells each sample contained. Sequence reads were collapsed and filtered to measure the absolute abundance of every unique TCRbeta CDR3 rearrangement. For each sample, productive Simpson clonality was calculated by taking the square root of Simpson's diversity index across productive rearrangements. Sourced from immuneACCESS, this table was stored by TCRdb with only in-frame sequences that have V and J called. A share of the clones is absent; for the studies checked, an unresolved V gene accounts for under half, and the remainder has no known explanation. The V and J calls and clone size were taken over from that table, and D and trimming were inferred from the DNA. The sample contains 73,000 or so clones, 70% to 90% of them found a single time. The ten largest make up more than 8% of the sample.

The CDR3, cysteine through phenylalanine, is 12 amino acids long. Only CDR3 DNA remains: 36 bases, in frame from the first base. According to the germline V gene, CDR1 reads MGHRA and CDR2 reads YSYEKL. V drops 2 bases and J drops 4 bases, leaving 3 bases in between. Whole blood was collected in K2EDTA tubes by collaborating institutions according to the institutions' own protocols. For TCRbeta analysis, collaborators shipped samples as frozen whole blood, isolated PBMCs, or DNA extracted from either of those sample types. This receptor was obtained from a man aged 25-40 years with acute or convalescent COVID-19. The sequencing input was peripheral blood. The rearrangement joined TRBV4-1 to TRBJ1-5; there is no confident call for the D gene. The CDR3 reads CASSQINQPQHF. The sequence in DNA is TGCGCCAGCAGCCAAATAAATCAGCCCCAGCATTTT.